A single sample gave rise to the 22 T cell receptor beta chains below, sequenced in a study of blood T cell repertoires in COVID-19. Some clones are missing from TCRdb's copy, which holds only in-frame ones; the method was immunoSEQ multiplex PCR. Of more than 60,000 clones listed, roughly 89% were seen once; the top ten hold 4.9%. The sample consisted of peripheral blood. Receptors were obtained from a woman aged 45-65 years with active COVID-19.

The chain joins TRBV12-3 or TRBV12-4 to TRBJ2-2; D is unclear. Trimming left V 7 bases short and J 0 bases short, with 6 bases between. The CDR3 length is 13 residues. This chain's CDR3 is CASMAPNTGELFF. The CDR3 nucleotides read TGTGCCAGCATGGCACCGAACACCGGGGAGCTGTTTTTT.

The chain joins TRBV19 to TRBJ1-3; D gene ambiguous. CDR1 is LNHDA and CDR2 is SQIVND in the germline V gene (reference sequence). The CDR3 is 18 residues long. V lost 3 bases, J lost 0 bases, and 18 bases lay in between. The CDR3 DNA sequence: TGTGCCAGTAGTATGAGGCCGAACGTTCCTCTCTCTGGAAACACCATATATTTT. It translates to CASSMRPNVPLSGNTIYF.

The chain couples TRBV30 to TRBJ2-1; 9 positions agree with TRBD2. This CDR3 is 16 amino acids long. CDR1 is GTSNPN, CDR2 SVGIG, per germline (reference sequence). Trimming cost V 5 bases and J 2 bases; bases outside gene matches: 10. This CDR3 reads CAWCMSPSGTYNEQFF. The CDR3 DNA is TGTGCCTGGTGTATGTCTCCTAGCGGGACCTACAATGAGCAGTTCTTC.

The chain uses TRBV18 and TRBJ1-2, with D maybe TRBD1 (6 bases). CDR1 and CDR2 (germline): KGHSH, LQKENI. The CDR3 has 11 residues. V dropped 8 bases and J dropped 8 bases, with 12 bases sitting between them. CDR3 bases: TGTGCCAGCCCCCTTGGGGGCGGCTACACCTTC. Encoded protein: CASPLGGGYTF.

The J gene is TRBJ2-3, the V gene TRBV6-1; D is unresolved. V was trimmed by 3 bases and J by 1 base, leaving 8 bases between them. The germline CDR1 and CDR2 sequences are MNHNS and SASEGT. The CDR3 contains 14 residues. In nucleotides, the CDR3 is TGTGCCAGCAGTGACCGTTGGCGCACAGATACGCAGTATTTT. Encoded protein: CASSDRWRTDTQYF.

The gene calls are TRBV14 and TRBJ2-1; 8 positions agree with TRBD2. Germline CDR1 reads SGHDN; CDR2 reads FVKESK. The CDR3 is made up of 15 amino acids. The junction had 5 bases not matched to a gene; V was cut back by 5 bases and J by 2 bases. CDR3 DNA sequence: TGTGCCAGCAGCTCTCAGCGGGGGCCCTACAATGAGCAGTTCTTC. This encodes CASSSQRGPYNEQFF.

The CDR3 DNA reads TGTGCCAGCAGCTTAGGGACTAGCCAGACCCAGTACTTC. Its translation: CASSLGTSQTQYF. The J gene is TRBJ2-5, the V gene TRBV7-3; TRBD2 matches 9 bases. The V gene's germline CDR1 is SGHTA and CDR2 FQGTGA. V lost 2 bases and J lost 6; bases outside the gene matches: 1. This CDR3 is built from 13 residues. Complete variable domain (other parts from reference TRBV7-3 and TRBJ2-5): GAGVSQTPSNKVTEKGKYVELRCDPISGHTALYWYRQSLGQGPEFLIYFQGTGAADDSGLPNDRFFAVRPEGSVSTLKIQRTERGDSAVYLCASSLGTSQTQYFGPGTRLLVL.

Here the CDR3 DNA reads TGTGCCTGGAGTCCTGGGGGGAGACGTGCAGATACGCAGTATTTT. Translating gives CAWSPGGRRADTQYF. V and J are TRBV30 and TRBJ2-3; D is perhaps TRBD2 (6 bases). CDR1 and CDR2 (germline): GTSNPN, SVGIG (reference sequence). Trimming removed 2 bases from V and 4 bases from J, with 16 bases in between. The CDR3 has 15 residues.

V is TRBV29-1 and J is TRBJ2-7, with a weak D call TRBD1 (6 bases). This CDR3 is 13 amino acids long. The germline V gene encodes CDR1 SQVTM and CDR2 ANQGSEA. V dropped 7 bases and J dropped 7 bases, with 20 bases sitting between them. CDR3 region: CSAQGQSTGEQYF. For the CDR3, the DNA is TGCAGCGCTCAAGGACAGTCAACTGGGGAGCAGTACTTC.

This chain uses TRBV30 with TRBJ2-7, with 9 bases matching TRBD2. This CDR3 is 12 amino acids long. The J segment lost 5 bases and the V segment lost 5 bases, leaving 4 bases of the junction unmatched. In germline, CDR1 is GTSNPN, CDR2 SVGIG (reference sequence). The CDR3 region has the DNA TGTGCCTGGTCCGGGACTAGCCACGAGCAGTACTTC. Its translation is CAWSGTSHEQYF.

The chain joins TRBV24-1 to TRBJ1-5; the match to TRBD1 covers 9 bases. The CDR3 extends over 13 amino acids. Germline CDR1 is KGHDR and CDR2 is SFDVKD. The V and J ends lost 9 bases and 7 bases, in that order; junction bases with no gene match: 6. The CDR3 loop reads CATGDRVGQPQHF. The CDR3 region has the DNA TGTGCCACCGGGGACAGGGTAGGCCAGCCCCAGCATTTT.

The chain recombines TRBV25-1 with TRBJ2-1; 11 positions match TRBD2. The CDR3 has 14 residues. With V trimmed by 8 bases and J by 4 bases, 4 bases remained unmatched. Germline lookup yields CDR1 MGHDK and CDR2 SYGVNS. CDR3 residues: CASLLAGGYNEQFF. DNA of the CDR3: TGTGCCAGCCTGCTAGCGGGAGGTTACAATGAGCAGTTCTTC.

The rearrangement joins TRBV5-5 to TRBJ2-7, with D perhaps TRBD1 (7 bases). V was clipped by 0 bases and J by 7 bases, with 14 bases between them. CDR3 length equals 14 residues. Germline V CDR1 and CDR2: SGHKS, YYEKEE (reference sequence). In DNA, the CDR3 is TGTGCCAGCAGCTTGGCCGGCAGGGGGAGGGAGCAGTACTTC. Protein sequence: CASSLAGRGREQYF.

This rearrangement joins TRBV4-1 to TRBJ1-5; D remains unclear. CDR1 is MGHRA, CDR2 YSYEKL, per germline. Trimming cost V 0 bases and J 11 bases, with 17 bases left between them. This CDR3 contains 15 residues. In DNA, the CDR3 is TGCGCCAGCAGCCAAGACGTGGGAAGTCAGAGGGCCCAGCATTTT. Protein: CASSQDVGSQRAQHF.

The chain is built from TRBV6-6 and TRBJ2-2; weak D call: TRBD1 (5 bases). The V gene lost 6 bases and the J gene lost 1 base, with 6 bases spanning the gap. Per the germline V gene, CDR1 is MNHNY and CDR2 is SVGAGI (reference sequence). This CDR3 has 13 residues. The CDR3 sequence: CASRQGNTGELFF. CDR3 nucleotides: TGTGCCAGCAGGCAGGGGAACACCGGGGAGCTGTTTTTT.

V gene TRBV5-1 combines with J gene TRBJ2-6; TRBD2 might be the D (5 bases). CDR1 and CDR2 (germline): SGHRS, YFSETQ. Trimming took off 8 bases at V and 4 bases at J, with 10 bases between the two ends. The CDR3 extends over 13 amino acids. This CDR3 reads CASRTAGANVLTF. The CDR3 nucleotides are TGCGCCAGTCGGACTGCCGGGGCCAACGTCCTGACTTTC.

The chain has TRBV4-1 and TRBJ1-2; D remains ambiguous. The germline V gene has CDR1 MGHRA and CDR2 YSYEKL. This CDR3 has 13 residues. Trimming took 1 base from V and 6 from J, leaving 9 bases between them. The CDR3 spells CASSQASFDGYTF. The DNA for the CDR3 is TGCGCCAGCAGCCAAGCGAGTTTTGATGGCTACACCTTC.

This chain links TRBV27 with TRBJ2-7; D is perhaps TRBD2 (6 bases). Germline V gene data show CDR1 as MNHEY and CDR2 as SMNVEV (reference sequence). This CDR3 is 12 amino acids long. V lost 6 bases, J lost 4 bases, and 10 bases lay in between. Here the CDR3 reads CASRGAGYEQYF. In DNA, the CDR3 is TGTGCCAGCAGGGGTGCGGGGTACGAGCAGTACTTC.

V is TRBV5-1 and J is TRBJ2-3, with 10 bases that match TRBD2. V lost 2 bases, J lost 5 bases, and 5 bases stayed unmatched. Germline CDR1 SGHRS, CDR2 YFSETQ. The CDR3 runs to 15 residues. CDR3 residues: CASSLAGGPVDTQYF. As DNA, the CDR3 is TGCGCCAGCAGCTTAGCGGGAGGGCCTGTAGATACGCAGTATTTT.

The chain couples TRBV5-1 to TRBJ2-7, with 7 bases fitting TRBD2. The CDR3 runs 14 residues. Germline V gene lookup returns CDR1 SGHRS and CDR2 YFSETQ. V lost 2 bases and J lost 0; bases outside the gene matches: 2. In DNA, the CDR3 is TGCGCCAGCAGCTTAGGCGGGGGCTCCTACGAGCAGTACTTC. It specifies CASSLGGGSYEQYF. Complete variable domain (other parts from reference TRBV5-1 and TRBJ2-7): KAGVTQTPRYLIKTRGQQVTLSCSPISGHRSVSWYQQTPGQGLQFLFEYFSETQRNKGNFPGRFSGRQFSNSRSEMNVSTLELGDSALYLCASSLGGGSYEQYFGPGTRLTVT.

This clone appeared once. The V call is TRBV3-1 (or the pseudogene TRBV3-2), the J call TRBJ1-6; D uncertain. There are 15 residues in the CDR3. Germline CDR1 LGHDT, CDR2 YNNKEL (reference sequence). The V end lost 0 bases, the J end lost 10 bases, and 13 bases lay between the germline ends. For the CDR3, the DNA is TGTGCCAGCAGCCAAGAGCGCCTACGGGGATCACCCCTCCACTTT. It translates to CASSQERLRGSPLHF.

The chain is built from TRBV19 and TRBJ2-7; 7 positions agree with TRBD1. J was trimmed by 0 bases and V by 4 bases; bases with no gene match: 6. The length of the CDR3 is 15 residues. Germline lookup yields CDR1 LNHDA and CDR2 SQIVND (reference sequence). The CDR3 spells CASSSGQVSSYEQYF. The CDR3 DNA is TGTGCCAGTAGTAGCGGACAGGTAAGCTCCTACGAGCAGTACTTC.